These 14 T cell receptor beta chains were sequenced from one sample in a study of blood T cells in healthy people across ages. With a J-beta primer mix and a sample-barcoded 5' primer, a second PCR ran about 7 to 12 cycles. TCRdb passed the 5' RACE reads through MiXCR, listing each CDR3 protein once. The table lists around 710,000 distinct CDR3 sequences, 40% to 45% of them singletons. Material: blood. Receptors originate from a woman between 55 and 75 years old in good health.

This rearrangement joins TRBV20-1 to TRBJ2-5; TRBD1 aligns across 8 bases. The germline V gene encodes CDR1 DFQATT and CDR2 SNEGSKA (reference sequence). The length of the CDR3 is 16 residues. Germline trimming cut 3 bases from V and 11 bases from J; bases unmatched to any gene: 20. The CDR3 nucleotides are TGCAGTGCTAGTCCCATTACAGGGGGTACTTACAATGAGCAGTACTTC. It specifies CSASPITGGTYNEQYF.

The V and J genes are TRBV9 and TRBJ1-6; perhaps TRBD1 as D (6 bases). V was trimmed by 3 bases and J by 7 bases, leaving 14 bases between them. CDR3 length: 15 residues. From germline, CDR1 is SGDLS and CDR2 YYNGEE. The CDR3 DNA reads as TGTGCCAGCAGCGCCGCCCCCAGGGGAAATTCACCCCTCCACTTT. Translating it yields CASSAAPRGNSPLHF.

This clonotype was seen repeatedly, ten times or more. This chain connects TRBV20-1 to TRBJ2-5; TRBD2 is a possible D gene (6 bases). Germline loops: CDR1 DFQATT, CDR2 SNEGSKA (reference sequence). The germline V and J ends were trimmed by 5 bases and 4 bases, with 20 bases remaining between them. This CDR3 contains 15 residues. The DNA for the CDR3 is TGCAGTGCTGGGAGGCGGAGTACGGGGTTAGAGACCCAGTACTTC. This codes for CSAGRRSTGLETQYF.

The chain's CDR3 is CSVDPGQNTGELFF. The CDR3 bases are TGCAGCGTCGACCCGGGACAGAACACCGGGGAGCTGTTTTTT. The J gene is TRBJ2-2, the V gene TRBV29-1; weak D call: TRBD1 (6 bases). Trimming removed 6 bases from V and 1 base from J, with 12 bases in between. The CDR3 has 14 amino acids. The germline V gene has CDR1 SQVTM and CDR2 ANQGSEA.

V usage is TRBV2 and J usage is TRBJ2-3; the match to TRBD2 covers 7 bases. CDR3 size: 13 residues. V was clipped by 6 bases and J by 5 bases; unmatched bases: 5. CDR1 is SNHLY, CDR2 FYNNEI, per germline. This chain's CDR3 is CASSGGNGDTQYF. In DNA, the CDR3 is TGTGCCAGCAGCGGGGGGAATGGAGATACGCAGTATTTT.

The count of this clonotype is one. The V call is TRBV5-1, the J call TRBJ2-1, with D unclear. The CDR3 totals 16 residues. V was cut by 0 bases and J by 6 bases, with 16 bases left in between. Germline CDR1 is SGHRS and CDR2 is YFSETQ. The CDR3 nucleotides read TGCGCCAGCAGCTTGGCCAGGCTACGAGAGTTCAATGAGCAGTTCTTC. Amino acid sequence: CASSLARLREFNEQFF.

The CDR3 nucleotides read TGTGCCAGCAGCGTACGACTAGCGGGGGGGCCGCGGGAAGATACGCAGTATTTT. Translating it yields CASSVRLAGGPREDTQYF. The chain uses TRBV9 and TRBJ2-3; 14 bases fit TRBD2. Germline loops: CDR1 SGDLS, CDR2 YYNGEE. The CDR3 consists of 18 residues. J lost 5 bases, V lost 1 base, and 9 bases had no gene match.

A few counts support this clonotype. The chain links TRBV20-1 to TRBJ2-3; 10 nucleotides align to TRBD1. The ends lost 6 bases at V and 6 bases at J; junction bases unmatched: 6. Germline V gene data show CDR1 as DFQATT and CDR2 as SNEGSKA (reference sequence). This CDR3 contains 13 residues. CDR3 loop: CSATGTGVDTQYF. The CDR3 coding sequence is TGCAGTGCCACCGGGACAGGGGTGGATACGCAGTATTTT.

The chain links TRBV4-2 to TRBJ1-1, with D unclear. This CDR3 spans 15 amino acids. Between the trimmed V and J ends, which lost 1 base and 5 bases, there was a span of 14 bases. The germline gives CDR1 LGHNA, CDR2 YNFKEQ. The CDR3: CASSQGFTLETEAFF. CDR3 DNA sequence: TGTGCCAGCAGCCAAGGGTTTACGCTAGAGACTGAAGCTTTCTTT.

The CDR3 reads CSAPFSRGGEAFF. CDR3 sequence (DNA): TGCAGTGCCCCCTTCTCGCGGGGGGGAGAAGCTTTCTTT. The chain employs TRBV20-1 and TRBJ1-1; a possible D gene is TRBD1 (5 bases). Germline lookup yields CDR1 DFQATT and CDR2 SNEGSKA (reference sequence). The CDR3 spans 13 residues. Trimming removed 6 bases from V and 8 bases from J, with 19 bases in between.

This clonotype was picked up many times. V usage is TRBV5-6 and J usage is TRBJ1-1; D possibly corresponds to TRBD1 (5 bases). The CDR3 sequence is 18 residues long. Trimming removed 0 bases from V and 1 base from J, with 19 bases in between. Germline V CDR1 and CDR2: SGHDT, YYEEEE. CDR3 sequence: CASSLGAQGRASNTEAFF. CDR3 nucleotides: TGTGCCAGCAGCTTGGGAGCCCAGGGACGCGCGTCGAACACTGAAGCTTTCTTT.

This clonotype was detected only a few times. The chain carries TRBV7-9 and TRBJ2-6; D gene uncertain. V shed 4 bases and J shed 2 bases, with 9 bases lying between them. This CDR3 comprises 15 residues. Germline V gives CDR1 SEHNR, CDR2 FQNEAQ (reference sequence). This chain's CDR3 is CASSSPMAGANVLTF. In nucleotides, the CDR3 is TGTGCCAGCAGCTCGCCGATGGCTGGGGCCAACGTCCTGACTTTC.

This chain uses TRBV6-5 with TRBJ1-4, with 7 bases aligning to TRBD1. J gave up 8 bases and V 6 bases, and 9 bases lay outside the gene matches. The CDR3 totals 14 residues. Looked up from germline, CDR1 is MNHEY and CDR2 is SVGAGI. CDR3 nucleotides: TGTGCCAGCAGCCGAGGGGGCCTTGGGGAAAAACTGTTTTTT. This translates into CASSRGGLGEKLFF.

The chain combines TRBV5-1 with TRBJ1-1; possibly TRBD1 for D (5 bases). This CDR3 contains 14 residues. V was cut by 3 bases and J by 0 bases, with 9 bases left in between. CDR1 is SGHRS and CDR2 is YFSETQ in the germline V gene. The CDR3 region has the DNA TGCGCCAGCAGCTATGACAGCCTGAACACTGAAGCTTTCTTT. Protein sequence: CASSYDSLNTEAFF.